This entry lists 31 T cell receptor beta chains sequenced from one sample in a study of beta chain features in type 1 diabetes. Findings of the study overall: A moderate, significant TCRB CDR3 shortening appeared in type 1 diabetes across four CD4+ subsets.

Expressed TCRB transcripts were sequenced because the isolated RNA had all been reverse transcribed beforehand. TCRdb keeps only in-frame clones here, not all; method: immunoSEQ multiplex PCR. The table lists 680,000 or so clones, under 15% of them singletons. What these receptors recognize is not known. The sequencing input was naive CD4+ T cells from blood. These receptor sequences come from a man younger than 35 with type 1 diabetes.

This clone has a handful of counts. The chain has TRBV2 and TRBJ1-6; D call uncertain. The CDR3 extends over 13 amino acids. Trimming shortened V by 11 bases and J by 8 bases, and 16 bases separated the two germline ends. Looked up from germline, CDR1 is SNHLY and CDR2 is FYNNEI. In DNA, the CDR3 is TGTGCCTGCCTATTGAACAGAGATTCACCCCTCCACTTT. It is translated as CACLLNRDSPLHF.

The chain carries TRBV23-1 and TRBJ1-5; 7 bases match TRBD1. TRBV23-1 is an open reading frame, and its role is uncertain. This CDR3 has 15 residues. The V segment lost 0 bases and the J segment 7 bases; nucleotides outside the gene matches: 6. CDR3 in amino acids: CASSQSLTGSQPQHF. The CDR3, as DNA: TGCGCCAGCAGTCAATCTTTGACAGGGTCACAGCCCCAGCATTTT.

The V gene is TRBV18, the J gene TRBJ1-1; D gene ambiguous. This CDR3 region has 14 residues. Trimming took off 2 bases at V and 1 base at J, with 8 bases between the two ends. Germline-derived CDR1 and CDR2 are KGHSH and LQKENI. The CDR3 protein is CASSPREANTEAFF. CDR3 in DNA: TGTGCCAGCTCACCAAGAGAGGCGAACACTGAAGCTTTCTTT.

V is TRBV30 and J is TRBJ2-1; D uncertain. CDR1 is GTSNPN, CDR2 SVGIG, per germline (reference sequence). The CDR3 consists of 13 residues. The V gene lost 0 bases and the J gene lost 5 bases, with 8 bases spanning the gap. The CDR3 sequence is CAWSVLTHNEQFF. In DNA form, the CDR3 reads TGTGCCTGGAGTGTACTGACCCACAATGAGCAGTTCTTC.

This clone was recorded a few times. The V and J genes are TRBV6-5 and TRBJ2-7; D remains ambiguous. The CDR3 consists of 14 residues. Germline values: CDR1 MNHEY, CDR2 SVGAGI. V lost 0 bases and J lost 6, with 12 bases in between. CDR3 protein: CASSYSAGVGEQYF. The CDR3 nucleotides are TGTGCCAGCAGTTACTCAGCCGGCGTGGGCGAGCAGTACTTC.

CDR3 coding DNA: TGTGCCTGCGAGGGGGCGTACCAAGAGACCCAGTACTTC. It translates to CACEGAYQETQYF. The rearrangement links TRBV30 to TRBJ2-5; 7 bases agree with TRBD1. In germline, CDR1 is GTSNPN, CDR2 SVGIG (reference sequence). This CDR3 contains 13 residues. The V segment lost 6 bases and the J segment 0 bases; nucleotides outside the gene matches: 4.

The chain combines TRBV19 with TRBJ2-7; 8 bases align to TRBD1. CDR3 length equals 17 residues. CDR1 is LNHDA and CDR2 is SQIVND in the germline V gene (reference sequence). The ends lost 6 bases at V and 3 bases at J; junction bases unmatched: 16. As DNA, the CDR3 is TGTGCCAGTAGCATATCCACCTTACGACAGGGGTTCTACGAGCAGTACTTC. Residues: CASSISTLRQGFYEQYF.

This clone was counted between two and nine times. In DNA form, the CDR3 reads TGTGCCAGTACAGGGGGCTACGAGCAGTACTTC. Protein: CASTGGYEQYF. The chain links TRBV25-1 to TRBJ2-7; 8 positions match TRBD1. Trimming cost V 9 bases and J 3 bases; bases outside gene matches: 1. The CDR3 covers 11 residues. CDR1 and CDR2 from the germline V gene are MGHDK and SYGVNS.

This clone was counted only a few times. The gene calls are TRBV20-1 and TRBJ2-5, with D uncertain. The germline V gene encodes CDR1 DFQATT and CDR2 SNEGSKA (reference sequence). The CDR3 extends over 11 amino acids. CDR3 amino acids: CTPGPQETQYF. The DNA for the CDR3 is TGCACGCCCGGGCCCCAAGAGACCCAGTACTTC.

The V and J genes are TRBV4-1 and TRBJ1-3; a weak D match, TRBD1 (6 bases). Trimming stripped 3 bases from V and 0 bases from J, with 12 bases between. The V gene's germline CDR1 is MGHRA and CDR2 YSYEKL. The CDR3 has 16 amino acids. CDR3 nucleotides: TGCGCCAGCAGCCACCCAGGACAGAACTCTGGAAACACCATATATTTT. Encoded protein: CASSHPGQNSGNTIYF.

This clone came up a few times. The chain uses TRBV4-1 and TRBJ1-2; D not certain. V was trimmed by 6 bases and J by 1 base, leaving 9 bases between them. The germline V gene has CDR1 MGHRA and CDR2 YSYEKL. This CDR3 comprises 13 residues. DNA for the CDR3: TGCGCCAGCAGTCCGATAGGTAACTATGGCTACACCTTC. Translated, it gives CASSPIGNYGYTF.

In its sample, this clone was seen a few times. V and J are TRBV30 and TRBJ1-6; D perhaps matches TRBD1 (5 bases). V was trimmed by 8 bases and J by 4 bases, leaving 12 bases between them. Germline assignment: CDR1 GTSNPN and CDR2 SVGIG (reference sequence). This CDR3 spans 13 amino acids. The CDR3 nucleotides are TGTGCCGAGGGCAGGGAGTATAATTCACCCCTCCACTTT. Translating it yields CAEGREYNSPLHF.

The chain combines TRBV15 with TRBJ2-5; D is perhaps TRBD2 (6 bases). The CDR3 covers 17 residues. Germline CDR1 reads LNHNV; CDR2 reads YYDKDF (reference sequence). V lost 3 bases, J lost 5 bases, and 22 bases lay in between. Written as DNA, the CDR3 is TGTGCCACCAGCAGGACAACGGGACTCGCCGCCCGGGAGACCCAGTACTTC. Protein product: CATSRTTGLAARETQYF.

The genes are TRBV9 and TRBJ2-1, with unresolved D. The germline CDR1 and CDR2 sequences are SGDLS and YYNGEE. The CDR3 has 14 amino acids. V was clipped by 4 bases and J by 2 bases, with 10 bases between them. The CDR3, as DNA: TGTGCCAGCAGCCTGGGTCCCCCCTACAATGAGCAGTTCTTC. Translating it yields CASSLGPPYNEQFF.

The V call is TRBV5-4, the J call TRBJ2-2; D is undetermined. The germline gives CDR1 SGHNT, CDR2 YYREEE (reference sequence). Trimming took 0 bases from V and 4 from J, leaving 10 bases between them. The CDR3 has 15 residues. This CDR3 reads CASSLGRLGTGELFF. CDR3 DNA sequence: TGTGCCAGCAGCTTGGGCAGATTGGGCACCGGGGAGCTGTTTTTT.

The gene calls are TRBV18 and TRBJ2-5; 8 bases align to TRBD2. The germline CDR1 and CDR2 sequences are KGHSH and LQKENI. The V segment lost 4 bases and the J segment 2 bases; nucleotides outside the gene matches: 9. CDR3 size: 16 residues. CDR3 in DNA: TGTGCCAGCTCACTGGGAGTAGCGGGGATGCAAGAGACCCAGTACTTC. It yields the protein CASSLGVAGMQETQYF.

The gene calls are TRBV19 and TRBJ1-1; D might be TRBD1 (5 bases). Germline V lookup: CDR1 LNHDA, CDR2 SQIVND (reference sequence). V lost 5 bases to trimming and J lost 5 bases, with 15 bases between them. The CDR3 length is 14 residues. CDR3 sequence (DNA): TGTGCCAGTAGTCAGGGCTCCCTATCGACTGAAGCTTTCTTT. It codes for CASSQGSLSTEAFF.

This chain uses TRBV14 with TRBJ1-2; D possibly corresponds to TRBD1 (5 bases). Germline V gene sequence: CDR1 SGHDN, CDR2 FVKESK. CDR3 length: 12 residues. V lost 3 bases and J 4 bases, leaving 6 bases between the germline ends. CDR3 sequence (DNA): TGTGCCAGCAGCCAGGGACTCTATGGCTACACCTTC. Its translation: CASSQGLYGYTF.

This chain uses TRBV25-1 with TRBJ1-2, with 10 bases that match TRBD1. J gave up 2 bases and V 5 bases, and 5 bases lay outside the gene matches. The CDR3 covers 15 residues. The germline gives CDR1 MGHDK, CDR2 SYGVNS. CDR3 nucleotides: TGTGCCAGCAGTTCCCGACAGGGGGCGAACTATGGCTACACCTTC. Translation: CASSSRQGANYGYTF.

The V and J genes are TRBV10-3 and TRBJ1-2, with D possibly being TRBD1 (5 bases). Per the germline V gene, CDR1 is ENHRY and CDR2 is SYGVKD. This CDR3 has 12 amino acids. V lost 6 bases, J lost 7 bases, and 12 bases lay in between. The CDR3 DNA follows: TGTGCCATCAGCCAGGGAGAGAGTGGCTACACCTTC. Encoded protein: CAISQGESGYTF.

This clone was seen only a few times. The chain uses TRBV9 and TRBJ2-7; maybe TRBD1 (5 bases). The CDR3 has 15 residues. With 4 bases removed from V and 2 bases from J, the gap between germline ends came to 16 bases. Germline V gives CDR1 SGDLS, CDR2 YYNGEE. CDR3 in amino acids: CASSPGNTSPYEQYF. In DNA, the CDR3 is TGTGCCAGCAGCCCAGGGAATACGAGTCCCTACGAGCAGTACTTC. Using reference TRBV9 and TRBJ2-7 for the parts outside the CDR3, the full variable domain is DSGVTQTPKHLITATGQRVTLRCSPRSGDLSVYWYQQSLDQGLQFLIQYYNGEERAKGNILERFSAQQFPDLHSELNLSSLELGDSALYFCASSPGNTSPYEQYFGPGTRLTVT.

This clone has only a few counts. V and J are TRBV7-9 and TRBJ1-4; D is ambiguous. Germline V gene lookup returns CDR1 SEHNR and CDR2 FQNEAQ (reference sequence). The CDR3 sequence is 14 residues long. V was shortened by 3 bases and J by 8 bases, with 13 bases between the two germline ends. The DNA of the CDR3 is TGTGCCAGCAGCTTGTCGTTGGAGAACGAAAAACTGTTTTTT. Translated, it gives CASSLSLENEKLFF.

This clone showed up just a few times. The genes are TRBV6-1 and TRBJ2-1; D gene uncertain. CDR3 length equals 11 residues. From germline, CDR1 is MNHNS and CDR2 SASEGT. Trimming removed 3 bases at V and 7 bases at J, with 4 bases between. The CDR3 region has the DNA TGTGCCAGCAGTGAGAGGAATGAGCAGTTCTTC. Encoded protein: CASSERNEQFF.

This clone occurred a few times. The chain joins TRBV27 to TRBJ1-1, with D maybe TRBD1 (5 bases). Germline CDR1 is MNHEY and CDR2 is SMNVEV (reference sequence). V gave up 6 bases and J gave up 0 bases, with 17 bases separating them. The CDR3 is made up of 16 amino acids. This CDR3 reads CASSRRTTKMNTEAFF. The CDR3 DNA reads TGTGCCAGCAGCCGAAGGACAACGAAGATGAACACTGAAGCTTTCTTT.

The rearrangement links TRBV19 to TRBJ1-2; D uncertain. Germline V gene sequence: CDR1 LNHDA, CDR2 SQIVND (reference sequence). V lost 1 base, J lost 7 bases, and 7 bases lay in between. The CDR3 spans 12 residues. The CDR3 spells CASSIAAAGYTF. The CDR3 nucleotides read TGTGCCAGTAGTATAGCTGCAGCTGGCTACACCTTC.

This clone was detected a few times. The chain's CDR3 is CASSPGTYEQYF. In DNA, the CDR3 is TGTGCCAGCAGCCCTGGGACCTACGAGCAGTACTTC. The chain joins TRBV6-6 to TRBJ2-7; D gene unclear. V was shortened by 6 bases and J by 2 bases, with 8 bases between the two germline ends. CDR1 is MNHNY and CDR2 is SVGAGI in the germline V gene (reference sequence). The CDR3 loop spans 12 amino acids.

This clone has only a few counts. The chain is built from TRBV5-1 and TRBJ1-5, with no clear D. Trimming removed 4 bases at V and 1 base at J, with 9 bases between. CDR1 SGHRS and CDR2 YFSETQ come from the germline V gene. The CDR3 loop spans 14 amino acids. CDR3 DNA sequence: TGCGCCAGCAGCCGAGAAGGGAGCAATCAGCCCCAGCATTTT. It yields the protein CASSREGSNQPQHF.

The rearrangement links TRBV25-1 to TRBJ2-2; no definite D call. In germline, CDR1 is MGHDK, CDR2 SYGVNS. V lost 4 bases to trimming and J lost 7 bases, with 16 bases between them. The length of the CDR3 is 15 residues. In DNA, the CDR3 is TGTGCCAGCAGTGTCCCCCTTCGTGGGGTCGGGGAGCTGTTTTTT. Its translation: CASSVPLRGVGELFF.

The chain employs TRBV1 and TRBJ2-5; TRBD2 reflects the table's D call only, with no check against the DNA. TRBV1 is termed a pseudogene. This CDR3 has 16 amino acids. The CDR3 reads CTSSQVSGGTGSTQYF. The CDR3 coding sequence is TGCACCAGCAGCCAAGTTAGCGGGGGCACGGGGTCGACCCAGTACTTC.

This rearrangement joins TRBV6-5 to TRBJ1-2; D is perhaps TRBD1 (6 bases). V was trimmed by 8 bases and J by 4 bases, leaving 11 bases between them. CDR1 and CDR2 (germline): MNHEY, SVGAGI. The CDR3 is made up of 12 amino acids. The CDR3 DNA follows: TGTGCCAGCGGTAGGACAGCCTATGGCTACACCTTC. It yields the protein CASGRTAYGYTF.

The table lists this clone with a few counts. The chain joins TRBV15 to TRBJ2-1; possibly TRBD2 for D (5 bases). The V end lost 3 bases, the J end lost 2 bases, and 14 bases lay between the germline ends. CDR1 LNHNV and CDR2 YYDKDF come from the germline V gene (reference sequence). The CDR3 runs 16 residues. CDR3 sequence reads: CATSSLTGTAYNEQFF. CDR3 coding DNA: TGTGCCACCAGCAGTCTGACGGGAACGGCCTACAATGAGCAGTTCTTC.